The 27 T cell receptor beta chains listed next were all sequenced from one sample in a study of regulatory T cells in long-lasting Graves disease. With iRepertoire HTBI primers and Arm-PCR of CDR3 regions, TCR beta libraries were built. TCRdb re-called the multiplex PCR reads through MiXCR, storing one row per CDR3 protein. This sample carries some 500,000 distinct CDR3 sequences, roughly 14% of them seen once, and the ten largest clones take roughly 10%. Time point defined: newly diagnosed GD, antithyroid drugs for less than 3 months. TCR sequences were obtained from RNA taken from PBMCs. These data were also reused for a study on T cells in Graves' hyperthyroidism and ophthalmopathy.

The sequencing used peripheral blood mononuclear cells (PBMCs), collected at new diagnosis, from a patient treated with antithyroid drugs. These TCRs come from a man aged 25 to 40 with Graves disease.

V is TRBV7-2 and J is TRBJ1-2, with D maybe TRBD1 (6 bases). This CDR3 has 16 amino acids. Germline V gene lookup returns CDR1 SGHTA and CDR2 FQGNSA. V lost 2 bases, J lost 2 bases, and 15 bases lay in between. The CDR3 nucleotides read TGTGCCAGCAGCTTATATCTTTGGGGGCAGAACTATGGCTACACCTTC. It is translated as CASSLYLWGQNYGYTF.

Ten or more counts support this clonotype. J is TRBJ2-1 and V is TRBV19; the match to TRBD2 covers 7 bases. V was pared by 3 bases and J by 4 bases, with 9 bases of the junction left unmatched. The CDR3 consists of 16 residues. The germline V gene has CDR1 LNHDA and CDR2 SQIVND (reference sequence). DNA for the CDR3: TGTGCCAGTAGTATGTCGGGCGGGAGAGGGTACAATGAGCAGTTCTTC. This gives the protein CASSMSGGRGYNEQFF.

This clonotype was seen a few times. The chain employs TRBV19 and TRBJ2-3, with a tentative D call TRBD2 (5 bases). CDR1 LNHDA and CDR2 SQIVND come from the germline V gene (reference sequence). Trimming left V 9 bases short and J 1 base short, with 17 bases between. This CDR3 spans 15 amino acids. The CDR3 spells CARTKEDFRTDTQYF. The CDR3 DNA reads TGTGCCAGAACTAAGGAGGACTTTCGCACAGATACGCAGTATTTT.

The table lists this clonotype with a few counts. The chain carries TRBV6-1 and TRBJ1-6; 8 bases fit TRBD1. Losses at the gene ends were 1 base for V and 9 bases for J; bases not matched to a gene: 2. The CDR3 length is 14 residues. Germline loops: CDR1 MNHNS, CDR2 SASEGT. The CDR3: CASSEGTGTSPLHF. The CDR3 DNA reads TGTGCCAGCAGTGAAGGGACAGGGACTTCACCCCTCCACTTT.

The chain uses TRBV5-1 and TRBJ2-4; D is undetermined. The CDR3 spans 15 residues. V was trimmed by 5 bases and J by 2 bases, leaving 14 bases between them. Germline V CDR1 and CDR2: SGHRS, YFSETQ. CDR3 amino acids: CASRETGGPKNIQYF. As DNA, the CDR3 is TGCGCCAGCAGAGAGACCGGTGGCCCCAAAAACATTCAGTACTTC.

This clonotype was seen ten or more times. The CDR3 coding sequence is TGCAGCGTTGTAGATATCACTGAAGCTTTCTTT. This sequence encodes CSVVDITEAFF. V usage is TRBV29-1 and J usage is TRBJ1-1, with D hard to call. V lost 4 bases, J lost 4 bases, and 7 bases lay in between. From germline, CDR1 is SQVTM and CDR2 ANQGSEA. The CDR3 sequence is 11 residues long. The whole variable domain, remainder taken from reference TRBV29-1 and TRBJ1-1, is SAVISQKPSRDICQRGTSLTIQCQVDSQVTMMFWYRQQPGQSLTLIATANQGSEATYESGFVIDKFPISRPNLTFSTLTVSNMSPEDSSIYLCSVVDITEAFFGQGTRLTVV.

The table lists this clonotype with many counts. The chain joins TRBV5-1 to TRBJ2-5; 10 bases are a match to TRBD1. CDR1 and CDR2 (germline): SGHRS, YFSETQ. With 2 bases clipped from V and 2 bases from J, the junction kept 3 bases outside the gene matches. CDR3 length: 15 residues. CDR3 sequence reads: CASSFGTGVQETQYF. CDR3 DNA sequence: TGCGCCAGCAGCTTTGGGACAGGGGTACAAGAGACCCAGTACTTC.

Turning to this clonotype: It may be a read error: a sequence one base away is much more abundant. This chain links TRBV12-3 or TRBV12-4 with TRBJ2-7; 7 nucleotides agree with TRBD2. V was pared by 6 bases and J by 7 bases, with 12 bases of the junction left unmatched. The CDR3 spans 14 residues. This CDR3 reads CASRPTTSLNEQYF. For the CDR3, the DNA is TGTGCCAGCAGACCCACGACTAGCCTTAATGAGCAGTACTTC.

To note about this clonotype: One end of the junction varies from germline; a read error may be responsible. This CDR3 is CASSIIAGPYNEQFF. The CDR3 DNA reads as TGTGCCAGCAGTATCATAGCGGGACCGTACAATGAGCAGTTCTTC. The chain uses TRBV19 and TRBJ2-1; 8 positions agree with TRBD2. Looked up from germline, CDR1 is LNHDA and CDR2 is SQIVND (reference sequence). The CDR3 loop spans 15 amino acids.

The chain is built from TRBV9 and TRBJ2-5, with D maybe TRBD2 (6 bases). Trimming pared 3 bases from V and 4 bases from J, leaving 16 bases between. The CDR3 loop spans 15 amino acids. CDR1 and CDR2 from the germline V gene are SGDLS and YYNGEE. CDR3: CASSAYPLGGETQYF. CDR3 in DNA: TGTGCCAGCAGCGCGTACCCCCTGGGGGGAGAGACCCAGTACTTC.

This clonotype occurred many times. This sequence joins TRBV2 and TRBJ2-1; 10 bases are shared with TRBD2. From germline, CDR1 is SNHLY and CDR2 FYNNEI. V dropped 3 bases and J dropped 8; count of bases not matched to a gene: 7. This CDR3 is built from 15 residues. CDR3 in amino acids: CASSDWASGSYEQFF. The DNA for the CDR3 is TGTGCCAGCAGTGATTGGGCTAGCGGGAGCTATGAGCAGTTCTTC.

Here the CDR3 DNA reads TGTGCCAGCAGCCAAGGGTTGGGAGGAGCTGGAAACACCATATATTTT. Protein: CASSQGLGGAGNTIYF. The rearrangement joins TRBV3-1 to TRBJ1-3, with D uncertain. CDR1 is LGHDT and CDR2 is YNNKEL in the germline V gene (reference sequence). The V end was cut by 1 base, the J end by 2 bases, with 12 bases between. CDR3 length equals 16 residues.

The chain carries TRBV19 and TRBJ1-5, with D unclear. V was pared by 4 bases and J by 5 bases, with 21 bases between. Germline values: CDR1 LNHDA, CDR2 SQIVND (reference sequence). CDR3 length equals 17 residues. The DNA for the CDR3 is TGTGCCAGTAGTACTCGGCATAGACGGGCTGGGTATCAGCCCCAGCATTTT. It is translated as CASSTRHRRAGYQPQHF.

A few counts support this clonotype. This sequence joins TRBV30 and TRBJ2-3; D tentatively reads TRBD1 or TRBD2 (6 bases each). V dropped 0 bases and J dropped 8 bases, with 21 bases sitting between them. The CDR3 sequence is 16 residues long. Germline V gives CDR1 GTSNPN, CDR2 SVGIG (reference sequence). DNA for the CDR3: TGTGCCTGGAGTGTCCCCTGGGGGGCTCAGGAGGGTACGCAGTATTTT. Translating gives CAWSVPWGAQEGTQYF. Full variable domain (outside the CDR3, taken from reference TRBV30 and TRBJ2-3): SQTIHQWPATLVQPVGSPLSLECTVEGTSNPNLYWYRQAAGRGLQLLFYSVGIGQISSEVPQNLSASRPQDRQFILSSKKLLLSDSGFYLCAWSVPWGAQEGTQYFGPGTRLTVL.

Here the CDR3 reads CAWNRQGGQPQHF. The CDR3 DNA reads as TGTGCCTGGAATCGACAGGGGGGTCAGCCCCAGCATTTT. The J gene is TRBJ1-5, the V gene TRBV30, with 9 bases identical to TRBD1. J was trimmed by 6 bases and V by 4 bases; bases with no gene match: 4. CDR1 and CDR2 from the germline V gene are GTSNPN and SVGIG (reference sequence). There are 13 residues in the CDR3.

This clonotype was seen ten or more times. The V and J genes are TRBV20-1 and TRBJ2-1, with D possibly TRBD2 on 6 matching bases. The CDR3 is 13 residues long. Germline V gene sequence: CDR1 DFQATT, CDR2 SNEGSKA (reference sequence). With 3 bases removed from V and 3 bases from J, the gap between germline ends came to 9 bases. The CDR3 region has the DNA TGCAGTGCTAGTGGGAGGAGCTACAATGAGCAGTTCTTC. The encoded protein is CSASGRSYNEQFF.

The table lists this clonotype with many counts. This chain connects TRBV6-2 or TRBV6-3 to TRBJ2-1, with 9 bases identical to TRBD1. This CDR3 has 15 amino acids. V dropped 7 bases and J dropped 2; count of bases not matched to a gene: 6. Germline loops: CDR1 MNHEY, CDR2 SVGEGT. The CDR3 coding sequence is TGTGCCAGCATTTTCGACAGGGGGGCCTACAATGAGCAGTTCTTC. This encodes CASIFDRGAYNEQFF.

The sample holds many counts of this clonotype. J is TRBJ1-4 and V is TRBV18; TRBD1 matches at 7 bases. The trim removed 1 base at V and 4 bases at J, leaving 3 bases unmatched. The CDR3 is made up of 15 amino acids. CDR1 is KGHSH and CDR2 is LQKENI in the germline V gene. The CDR3 nucleotides read TGTGCCAGCTCACCACGGGGACAGCTTAATGAAAAACTGTTTTTT. This sequence encodes CASSPRGQLNEKLFF.

This clonotype was seen repeatedly, ten times or more. This chain connects TRBV2 to TRBJ2-1, with D hard to call. The CDR3 is 13 amino acids. Germline CDR1 is SNHLY and CDR2 is FYNNEI. Trimming removed 4 bases at V and 4 bases at J, with 8 bases between. CDR3 protein: CASSGKNYNEQFF. DNA of the CDR3: TGTGCCAGCAGTGGGAAAAATTACAATGAGCAGTTCTTC. The full variable domain, rest sourced from reference TRBV2 and TRBJ2-1, is EPEVTQTPSHQVTQMGQEVILRCVPISNHLYFYWYRQILGQKVEFLVSFYNNEISEKSEIFDDQFSVERPDGSNFTLKIRSTKLEDSAMYFCASSGKNYNEQFFGPGTRLTVL.

This CDR3 reads CASSLTSGGSYNEQFF. The CDR3 nucleotides read TGCGCCAGCAGCTTAACTAGCGGGGGCTCCTACAATGAGCAGTTCTTC. This chain links TRBV5-1 with TRBJ2-1; TRBD2 aligns across 11 bases. V lost 2 bases and J lost 0; bases outside the gene matches: 1. This CDR3 region has 16 residues. Germline V CDR1 and CDR2: SGHRS, YFSETQ.

The table lists this clonotype with many counts. The rearrangement uses TRBV6-1 and TRBJ2-3; no definite D call. The germline V gene encodes CDR1 MNHNS and CDR2 SASEGT. V lost 8 bases and J lost 1, with 13 bases in between. The CDR3 totals 14 residues. The CDR3 sequence: CASGPSAGTDTQYF. Written as DNA, the CDR3 is TGTGCCAGCGGACCATCCGCGGGCACAGATACGCAGTATTTT.

This clonotype was detected ten times or more. The chain recombines TRBV2 with TRBJ1-1, with unresolved D. V lost 7 bases, J lost 3 bases, and 9 bases lay in between. This CDR3 is built from 12 residues. The germline gives CDR1 SNHLY, CDR2 FYNNEI. This CDR3 is CASTPSYTEAFF. The CDR3 DNA reads TGTGCCAGCACTCCCAGCTACACTGAAGCTTTCTTT.

This clonotype was found many times. The rearrangement links TRBV11-2 to TRBJ2-7, with D uncertain. The CDR3 covers 15 residues. V lost 1 base to trimming and J lost 0 bases, with 10 bases between them. Germline CDR1 and CDR2: SGHAT and FQNNGV. As DNA, the CDR3 is TGTGCCAGCAGCTTAGTTCCAGCTAGCTCCTACGAGCAGTACTTC. It is translated as CASSLVPASSYEQYF.

In this sample, this clonotype turned up once. Given a much more abundant clone one base away, this may be a read error. CDR3 sequence (DNA): TGTGCCAGCAGCCCCCACGGGGCAGGGGAGGAGACCCAGTACTTC. Its translation is CASSPHGAGEETQYF. The chain carries TRBV7-2 and TRBJ2-1; D is perhaps TRBD1 (6 bases). The DNA end is a closer match to TRBJ2-5, so the J assignment may be wrong. CDR1 is SGHTA and CDR2 is FQGNSA in the germline V gene. The CDR3 consists of 15 residues.

This clonotype was counted at least ten times. The chain couples TRBV30 to TRBJ1-2; D uncertain. CDR3 length: 12 amino acids. With 3 bases removed from V and 10 bases from J, the gap between germline ends came to 15 bases. In germline, CDR1 is GTSNPN, CDR2 SVGIG (reference sequence). CDR3 in DNA: TGTGCCTGGAGCCCCACGTCGGCGACCTACACCTTC. This translates into CAWSPTSATYTF.

In its sample, this clonotype was seen many times. V is TRBV11-2 and J is TRBJ2-3; D is perhaps TRBD2 (6 bases). The V end lost 0 bases, the J end lost 11 bases, and 12 bases lay between the germline ends. Germline V gene lookup returns CDR1 SGHAT and CDR2 FQNNGV. The CDR3 length is 13 residues. The CDR3 DNA reads as TGTGCCAGCAGCTTAGATGGAGCGGGCCGGCAGTATTTT. It specifies CASSLDGAGRQYF.

This clonotype showed up many times. This chain joins TRBV20-1 and TRBJ2-1; TRBD2 matches at 11 bases. V gave up 5 bases and J gave up 3 bases; unmatched junction bases: 6. Looked up from germline, CDR1 is DFQATT and CDR2 is SNEGSKA (reference sequence). This CDR3 contains 15 residues. The CDR3 bases are TGCAGTGCTCGAGGGACTAGCGGATACTACAATGAGCAGTTCTTC. This translates into CSARGTSGYYNEQFF.